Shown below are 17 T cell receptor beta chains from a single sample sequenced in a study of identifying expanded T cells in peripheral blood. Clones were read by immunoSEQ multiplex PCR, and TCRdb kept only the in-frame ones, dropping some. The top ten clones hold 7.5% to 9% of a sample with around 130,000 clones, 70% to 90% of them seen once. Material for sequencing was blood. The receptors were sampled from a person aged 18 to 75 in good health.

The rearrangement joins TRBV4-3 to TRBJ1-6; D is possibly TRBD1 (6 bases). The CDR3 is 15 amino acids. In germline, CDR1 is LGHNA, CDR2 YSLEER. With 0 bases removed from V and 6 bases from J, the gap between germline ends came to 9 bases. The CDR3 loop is CASSQDQQGNSPLHF. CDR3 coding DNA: TGCGCCAGCAGCCAAGATCAACAGGGTAATTCACCCCTCCACTTT.

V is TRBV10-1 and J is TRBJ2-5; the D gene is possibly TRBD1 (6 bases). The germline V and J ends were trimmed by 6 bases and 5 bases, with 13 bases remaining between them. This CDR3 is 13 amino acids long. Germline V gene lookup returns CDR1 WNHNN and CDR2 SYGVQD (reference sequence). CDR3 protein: CASSQQGLETQYF. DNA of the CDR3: TGCGCCAGCAGCCAACAGGGTTTGGAGACCCAGTACTTC.

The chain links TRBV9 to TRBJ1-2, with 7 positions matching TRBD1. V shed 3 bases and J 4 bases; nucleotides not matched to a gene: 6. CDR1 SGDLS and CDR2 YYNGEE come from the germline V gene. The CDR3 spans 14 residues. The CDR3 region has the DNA TGTGCCAGCAGCGCCGACAGGGTGGGCTATGGCTACACCTTC. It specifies CASSADRVGYGYTF.

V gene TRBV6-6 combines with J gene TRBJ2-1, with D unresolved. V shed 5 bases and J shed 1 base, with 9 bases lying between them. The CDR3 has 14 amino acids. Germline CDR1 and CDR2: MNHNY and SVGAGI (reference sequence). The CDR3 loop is CASSDTDSYNEQFF. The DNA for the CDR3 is TGTGCCAGCAGTGACACAGATTCCTACAATGAGCAGTTCTTC.

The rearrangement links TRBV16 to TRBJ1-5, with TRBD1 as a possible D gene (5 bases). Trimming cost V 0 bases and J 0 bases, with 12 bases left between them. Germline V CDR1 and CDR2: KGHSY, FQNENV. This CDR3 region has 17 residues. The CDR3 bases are TGTGCCAGCAGCCAATCGAGGGGCGGTTATAGCAATCAGCCCCAGCATTTT. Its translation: CASSQSRGGYSNQPQHF.

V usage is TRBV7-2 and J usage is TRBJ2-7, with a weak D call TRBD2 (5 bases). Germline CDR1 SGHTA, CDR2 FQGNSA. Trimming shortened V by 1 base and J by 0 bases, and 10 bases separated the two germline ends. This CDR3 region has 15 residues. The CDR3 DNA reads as TGTGCCAGCAGCTTAGTCGTCGGGATCTCCTACGAGCAGTACTTC. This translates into CASSLVVGISYEQYF.

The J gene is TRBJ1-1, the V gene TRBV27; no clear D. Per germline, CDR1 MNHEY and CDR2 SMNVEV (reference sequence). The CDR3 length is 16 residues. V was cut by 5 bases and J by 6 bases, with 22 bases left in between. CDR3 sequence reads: CASSRSPTAARSEAFF. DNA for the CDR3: TGTGCCAGCAGTCGAAGCCCCACAGCCGCCCGCTCTGAAGCTTTCTTT.

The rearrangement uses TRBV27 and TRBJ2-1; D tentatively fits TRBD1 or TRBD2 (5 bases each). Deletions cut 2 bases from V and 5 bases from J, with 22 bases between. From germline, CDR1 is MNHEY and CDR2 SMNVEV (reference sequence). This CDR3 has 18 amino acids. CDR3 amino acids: CASSLEIAGAGGDNEQFF. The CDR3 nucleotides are TGTGCCAGCAGTTTAGAGATCGCCGGGGCAGGTGGGGACAATGAGCAGTTCTTC.

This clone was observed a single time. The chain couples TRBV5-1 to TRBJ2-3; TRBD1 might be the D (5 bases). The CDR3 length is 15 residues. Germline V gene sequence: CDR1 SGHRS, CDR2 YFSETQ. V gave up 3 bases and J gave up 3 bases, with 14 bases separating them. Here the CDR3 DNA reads TGCGCCAGCAGCTCGGAAGGGGCTGGAACAGATACGCAGTATTTT. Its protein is CASSSEGAGTDTQYF.

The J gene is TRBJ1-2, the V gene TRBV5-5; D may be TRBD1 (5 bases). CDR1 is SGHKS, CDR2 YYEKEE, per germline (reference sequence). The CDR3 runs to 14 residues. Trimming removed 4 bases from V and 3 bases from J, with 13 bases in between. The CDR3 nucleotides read TGTGCCAGCAGCCCCGGGACCGGGCACTATGGCTACACCTTC. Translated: CASSPGTGHYGYTF.

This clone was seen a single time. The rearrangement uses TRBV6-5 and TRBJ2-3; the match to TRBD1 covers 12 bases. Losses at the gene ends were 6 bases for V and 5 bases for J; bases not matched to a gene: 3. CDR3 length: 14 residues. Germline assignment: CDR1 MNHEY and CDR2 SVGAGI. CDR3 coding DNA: TGTGCCAGCAGGGGACAGGGGGCGGGAGATACGCAGTATTTT. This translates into CASRGQGAGDTQYF.

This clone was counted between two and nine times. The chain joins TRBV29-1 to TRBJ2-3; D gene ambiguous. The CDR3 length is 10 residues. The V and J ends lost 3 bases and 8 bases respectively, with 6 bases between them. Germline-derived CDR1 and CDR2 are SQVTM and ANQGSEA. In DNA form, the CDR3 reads TGCAGCGTTGAGGTCGGTACGCAGTATTTT. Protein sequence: CSVEVGTQYF.

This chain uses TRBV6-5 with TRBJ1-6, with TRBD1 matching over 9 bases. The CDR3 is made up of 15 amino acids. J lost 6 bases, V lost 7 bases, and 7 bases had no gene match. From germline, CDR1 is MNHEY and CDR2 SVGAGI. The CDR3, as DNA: TGTGCCAGCAACTCCCGGGACAGGGTTAATTCACCCCTCCACTTT. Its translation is CASNSRDRVNSPLHF.

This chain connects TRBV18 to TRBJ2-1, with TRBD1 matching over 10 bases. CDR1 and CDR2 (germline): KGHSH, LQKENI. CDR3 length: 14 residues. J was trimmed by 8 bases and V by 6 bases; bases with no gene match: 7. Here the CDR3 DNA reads TGTGCCAGCTCCCCTGGACAGGGGGTCGATGAGCAGTTCTTC. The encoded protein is CASSPGQGVDEQFF.

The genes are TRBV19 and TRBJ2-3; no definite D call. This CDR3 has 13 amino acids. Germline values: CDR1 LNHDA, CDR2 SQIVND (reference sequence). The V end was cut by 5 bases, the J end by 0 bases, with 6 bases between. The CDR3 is CASSSGSTDTQYF. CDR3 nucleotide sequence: TGTGCCAGTAGTTCGGGCAGCACAGATACGCAGTATTTT.

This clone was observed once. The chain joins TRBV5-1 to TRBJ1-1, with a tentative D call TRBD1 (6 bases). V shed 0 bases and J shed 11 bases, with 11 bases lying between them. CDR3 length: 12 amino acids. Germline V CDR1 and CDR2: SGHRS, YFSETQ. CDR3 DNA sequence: TGCGCCAGCAGCTTGGGAACAGGGTTGGCTTTCTTT. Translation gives CASSLGTGLAFF.

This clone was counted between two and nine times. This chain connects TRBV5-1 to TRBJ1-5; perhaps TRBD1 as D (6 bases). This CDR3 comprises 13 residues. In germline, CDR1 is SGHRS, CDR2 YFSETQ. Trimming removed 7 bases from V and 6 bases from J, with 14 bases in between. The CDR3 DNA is TGCGCCAGCTCTAAGGGGGTTGGTCAGCCCCAGCATTTT. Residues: CASSKGVGQPQHF. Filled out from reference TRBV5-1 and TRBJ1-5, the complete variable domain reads KAGVTQTPRYLIKTRGQQVTLSCSPISGHRSVSWYQQTPGQGLQFLFEYFSETQRNKGNFPGRFSGRQFSNSRSEMNVSTLELGDSALYLCASSKGVGQPQHFGDGTRLSIL.